This T cell receptor beta chain originates from a study of PD-1 blockade in classical Hodgkin lymphoma. Produced via immunoSEQ multiplex PCR; TCRdb's table is partial and in-frame only. The repertoire holds approximately 58,000 clones, with around 93% as singletons. Every patient relapsed after autologous stem cell transplantation, and brentuximab vedotin exposure varied. Germline values: CDR1 WNHNN, CDR2 SYGVQD (reference sequence). The ends were cut back, 7 bases at V and 7 bases at J, with 24 bases in the middle. This CDR3 is 16 amino acids long. This clone has just one count. The TCR sequence derives from a human donor with classical Hodgkin lymphoma. The sample in question was peripheral blood mononuclear cells (PBMCs), obtained before the second cycle of nivolumab. The V gene is TRBV10-1, the J gene TRBJ2-3, with D possibly matching TRBD2 (5 bases). CDR3 region: CASKVRENQDRHTQYF. CDR3 bases: TGCGCCAGCAAGGTGAGGGAGAATCAGGATCGTCATACGCAGTATTTT.